The 20 T cell receptor beta chains below were found in one sample sequenced in a study of blood T cell repertoires in COVID-19. This table comes from immunoSEQ multiplex PCR, and its TCRdb copy is limited to in-frame clones, with some not included. Here the sample spans about 260,000 clones, roughly 80% being singletons. The specimen sequenced was peripheral blood. Receptor source: a woman aged 45 to 65 who had recovered from COVID-19.

The V call is TRBV5-4, the J call TRBJ2-1; 7 nucleotides line up with TRBD2. The length of the CDR3 is 15 residues. After removal of 4 bases from V and 4 bases from J, the junction contained 8 bases not matched to a gene. The germline V gene has CDR1 SGHNT and CDR2 YYREEE (reference sequence). The CDR3 DNA reads TGTGCCAGCAGCGGGTGGCTAGCGGTTTACAATGAGCAGTTCTTC. Translated: CASSGWLAVYNEQFF.

The V gene is TRBV30, the J gene TRBJ1-2; 7 bases are a match to TRBD1. This CDR3 is built from 14 residues. The trim removed 3 bases at V and 7 bases at J, leaving 11 bases unmatched. Germline V gives CDR1 GTSNPN, CDR2 SVGIG (reference sequence). In nucleotides, the CDR3 is TGTGCCTGGAGCCAAATCGACAGGGCGGGTGGCTACACCTTC. It specifies CAWSQIDRAGGYTF.

The chain recombines TRBV19 with TRBJ2-1; TRBD2 aligns across 8 bases. From germline, CDR1 is LNHDA and CDR2 SQIVND (reference sequence). J was trimmed by 5 bases and V by 3 bases; bases with no gene match: 6. The CDR3 loop spans 15 amino acids. The CDR3 DNA follows: TGTGCCAGTAGTATCATTACTAGCGGAAACAATGAGCAGTTCTTC. This sequence encodes CASSIITSGNNEQFF.

CDR3 coding DNA: TGTGCCAGCAGCCCAAGTTGGTTACAGGGCAAGGGCAATCAGCCCCAGCATTTT. Protein product: CASSPSWLQGKGNQPQHF. The chain is built from TRBV2 and TRBJ1-5; D may be TRBD1 (6 bases). V dropped 6 bases and J dropped 2 bases, with 23 bases sitting between them. The CDR3 has 18 residues. Germline loops: CDR1 SNHLY, CDR2 FYNNEI.

The chain links TRBV19 to TRBJ1-5; possibly TRBD1 for D (6 bases). Germline assignment: CDR1 LNHDA and CDR2 SQIVND (reference sequence). This CDR3 contains 16 residues. The V end lost 9 bases, the J end lost 6 bases, and 24 bases lay between the germline ends. CDR3 sequence reads: CASNRATTGSGQPQHF. CDR3 sequence (DNA): TGTGCCAGCAACCGGGCCACCACAGGGTCGGGTCAGCCCCAGCATTTT.

The chain joins TRBV7-9 to TRBJ1-1, with D unclear. The CDR3 is 12 residues long. Germline values: CDR1 SEHNR, CDR2 FQNEAQ (reference sequence). Trimming removed 5 bases at V and 0 bases at J, with 4 bases between. CDR3 sequence: CASSQMNTEAFF. In DNA, the CDR3 is TGTGCCAGCAGCCAGATGAACACTGAAGCTTTCTTT. Full variable domain (missing parts from reference TRBV7-9 and TRBJ1-1): DTGVSQNPRHKITKRGQNVTFRCDPISEHNRLYWYRQTLGQGPEFLTYFQNEAQLEKSRLLSDRFSAERPKGSFSTLEIQRTEQGDSAMYLCASSQMNTEAFFGQGTRLTVV.

The chain is built from TRBV18 and TRBJ2-1; tentatively, D is TRBD1 (5 bases). V was clipped by 6 bases and J by 7 bases, with 16 bases between them. The CDR3 has 14 amino acids. CDR1 is KGHSH and CDR2 is LQKENI in the germline V gene. The CDR3 DNA follows: TGTGCCAGCTCCAAGGACATACTCCTGAATGAGCAGTTCTTC. Protein sequence: CASSKDILLNEQFF.

The chain carries TRBV10-3 and TRBJ1-4; 11 bases align to TRBD1. Looked up from germline, CDR1 is ENHRY and CDR2 is SYGVKD. V dropped 5 bases and J dropped 7; count of bases not matched to a gene: 9. This CDR3 spans 16 amino acids. CDR3 DNA sequence: TGTGCCATCAGTCCCAAACACGGACAGGGGGCTGAAAAACTGTTTTTT. Its protein is CAISPKHGQGAEKLFF.

This chain links TRBV2 with TRBJ2-5, with 8 positions matching TRBD1. Germline V gene data show CDR1 as SNHLY and CDR2 as FYNNEI. Losses at the gene ends were 5 bases for V and 7 bases for J; bases not matched to a gene: 6. The CDR3 loop spans 13 amino acids. DNA of the CDR3: TGTGCCAGCAGTAGAGACAGGGGCATGACCCAGTACTTC. Protein: CASSRDRGMTQYF.

The CDR3 bases are TGTGCCAGCAGCAAAGGGATCCAGGCTACCTTCTACGAGCAGTACTTC. Residues: CASSKGIQATFYEQYF. This chain uses TRBV21-1 with TRBJ2-7; the DNA was not compared with TRBD1, the D call given in the table. TRBV21-1 is a recognized pseudogene. The CDR3 covers 16 residues.

The V gene is TRBV19, the J gene TRBJ2-2, with D possibly matching TRBD2 (5 bases). The germline gives CDR1 LNHDA, CDR2 SQIVND (reference sequence). V lost 2 bases, J lost 4 bases, and 11 bases lay in between. The CDR3 loop spans 15 amino acids. The CDR3 here is CASSINGKLTGELFF. In DNA, the CDR3 is TGTGCCAGTAGTATAAACGGGAAACTCACCGGGGAGCTGTTTTTT. Full variable domain (outside the CDR3, taken from reference TRBV19 and TRBJ2-2): DGGITQSPKYLFRKEGQNVTLSCEQNLNHDAMYWYRQDPGQGLRLIYYSQIVNDFQKGDIAEGYSVSREKKESFPLTVTSAQKNPTAFYLCASSINGKLTGELFFGEGSRLTVL.

The DNA for the CDR3 is TGCAGTGCTAGTTTGTCGGGACTACTGCCCCACACCATATATTTT. It translates to CSASLSGLLPHTIYF. J is TRBJ1-3 and V is TRBV20-1, with TRBD1 as a possible D gene (5 bases). The ends were cut back, 3 bases at V and 8 bases at J, with 20 bases in the middle. Germline lookup yields CDR1 DFQATT and CDR2 SNEGSKA (reference sequence). This CDR3 is built from 15 residues.

The gene calls are TRBV5-1 and TRBJ2-4; weak D call: TRBD1 (6 bases). The CDR3 is 15 amino acids. Trimming cost V 1 base and J 0 bases, with 8 bases left between them. The V gene's germline CDR1 is SGHRS and CDR2 YFSETQ. CDR3 nucleotides: TGCGCCAGCAGCTTGAGGGGGAGAGCCAAAAACATTCAGTACTTC. This gives the protein CASSLRGRAKNIQYF.

The genes are TRBV18 and TRBJ2-1, with 11 bases aligning to TRBD1. The V and J ends lost 3 bases and 8 bases, in that order; junction bases with no gene match: 6. Germline V lookup: CDR1 KGHSH, CDR2 LQKENI. CDR3 size: 15 residues. This CDR3 is CASSPGQGAGYEQFF. The CDR3 DNA reads as TGTGCCAGCTCACCCGGACAGGGGGCGGGCTATGAGCAGTTCTTC.

This clone was observed at least ten times. The chain joins TRBV24-1 to TRBJ1-1; D is perhaps TRBD1 (5 bases). The CDR3 has 13 residues. V was cut by 1 base and J by 7 bases, with 9 bases left in between. Per germline, CDR1 KGHDR and CDR2 SFDVKD. Here the CDR3 DNA reads TGTGCCACCAGTGATTTCTCGGGGGGTGAAGCTTTCTTT. Amino acids: CATSDFSGGEAFF.

The count of this clone is one. This sequence joins TRBV14 and TRBJ2-1, with D uncertain. The CDR3 extends over 11 amino acids. From germline, CDR1 is SGHDN and CDR2 FVKESK. Trimming took 2 bases from V and 6 from J, leaving 2 bases between them. CDR3 in amino acids: CASSQLNEQFF. CDR3 coding DNA: TGTGCCAGCAGCCAACTCAATGAGCAGTTCTTC.

This clone was seen only a few times. The genes are TRBV7-9 and TRBJ2-7; possibly TRBD1 for D (6 bases). Trimming removed 1 base from V and 4 bases from J, with 14 bases in between. The CDR3 covers 15 residues. CDR1 and CDR2 (germline): SEHNR, FQNEAQ (reference sequence). CDR3 bases: TGTGCCAGCAGCTTAGAGTTCGGCAGGGGTTACGAGCAGTACTTC. Protein: CASSLEFGRGYEQYF. The full variable domain, completed using reference TRBV7-9 and TRBJ2-7, is DTGVSQNPRHKITKRGQNVTFRCDPISEHNRLYWYRQTLGQGPEFLTYFQNEAQLEKSRLLSDRFSAERPKGSFSTLEIQRTEQGDSAMYLCASSLEFGRGYEQYFGPGTRLTVT.

The V and J genes are TRBV19 and TRBJ1-4; unclear D gene. The CDR3 has 14 amino acids. V was pared by 10 bases and J by 0 bases, with 12 bases between. CDR1 is LNHDA, CDR2 SQIVND, per germline (reference sequence). In DNA, the CDR3 is TGTGCCACCGCCTCGGGGTCAACTAATGAAAAACTGTTTTTT. Its translation is CATASGSTNEKLFF.

This clone was seen just once. The chain employs TRBV11-2 and TRBJ2-5; a possible D gene is TRBD2 (6 bases). V lost 7 bases to trimming and J lost 0 bases, with 9 bases between them. This CDR3 contains 13 residues. The germline CDR1 and CDR2 sequences are SGHAT and FQNNGV. CDR3 sequence (DNA): TGTGCCAGCACCCCGGGGGACCAAGAGACCCAGTACTTC. Encoded protein: CASTPGDQETQYF.

The V call is TRBV11-2, the J call TRBJ1-2; the D is unclear. This CDR3 has 15 residues. Trimming cost V 0 bases and J 5 bases, with 13 bases left between them. Germline V lookup: CDR1 SGHAT, CDR2 FQNNGV. The DNA of the CDR3 is TGTGCCAGCAGCTTAGATGGCTCGTTAACATATGGCTACACCTTC. Translated: CASSLDGSLTYGYTF.